Given below is one TCR beta chain in context. TCRdb keeps only in-frame clones here, not all; method: immunoSEQ multiplex PCR. Seen here are roughly 94,000 clones, 70% to 85% observed once, and the top ten hold under 50%. The data originate from a study of control samples from healthy donors and cancer patients. Per the germline V gene, CDR1 is MNHEY and CDR2 is SMNVEV (reference sequence). The CDR3 consists of 16 residues. The germline V and J ends were trimmed by 0 bases and 0 bases, with 11 bases remaining between them. The chain is built from TRBV27 and TRBJ1-2; perhaps TRBD1 as D (6 bases). The receptor comes from a man aged 65-85 years with lung cancer. Material: PBMCs. The CDR3 here is CASSLSADSSNYGYTF. CDR3 in DNA: TGTGCCAGCAGTTTATCAGCGGACAGCTCTAACTATGGCTACACCTTC.